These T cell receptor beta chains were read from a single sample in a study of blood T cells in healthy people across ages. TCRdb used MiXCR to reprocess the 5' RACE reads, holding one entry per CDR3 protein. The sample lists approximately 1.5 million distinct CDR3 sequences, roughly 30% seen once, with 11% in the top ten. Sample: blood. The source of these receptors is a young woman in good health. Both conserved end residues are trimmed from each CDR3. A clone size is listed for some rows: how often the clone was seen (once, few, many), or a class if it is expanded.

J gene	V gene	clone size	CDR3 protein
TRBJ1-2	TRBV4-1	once	ASSHIVRGVTKRSYGYT
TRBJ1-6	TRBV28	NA	ASRLSTVTSRHNSPLH
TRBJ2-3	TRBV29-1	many	SVYGGTGVNVQQY
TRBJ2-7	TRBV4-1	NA	ASRIDATPTYEQY
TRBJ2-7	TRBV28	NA	ASSPSGVRSYEQY
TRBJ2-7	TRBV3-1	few	ASSRLGQGYDEQY
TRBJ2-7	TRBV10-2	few	ASRSPTERY
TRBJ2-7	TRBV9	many	ASSVASGSYEQY
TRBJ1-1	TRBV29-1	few	SVVRGSTEAF
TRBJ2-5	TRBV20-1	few	SASPAGGNNEQY
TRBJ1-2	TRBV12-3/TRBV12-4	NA	ASSLPTGEGMSYT
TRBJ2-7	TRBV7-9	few	ASSPDGTPYEQY
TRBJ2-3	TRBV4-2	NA	ASSQEGGKGDTQY
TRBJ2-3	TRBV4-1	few	ASSQAAPSDTQY
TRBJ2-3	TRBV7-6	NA	ASSFEARTSGGSDTQY
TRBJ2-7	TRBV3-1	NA	ASSQDGGLFYEQY
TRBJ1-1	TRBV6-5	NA	ASSYDRGLGEAF
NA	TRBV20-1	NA	SAAGTGCHEQY
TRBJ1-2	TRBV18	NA	ASSPPGPANYGYT
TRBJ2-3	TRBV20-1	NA	SVGGGAKDTQY
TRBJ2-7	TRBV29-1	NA	SVSTGTDSYEQY
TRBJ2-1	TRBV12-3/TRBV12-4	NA	ASSLAGLAGGQF
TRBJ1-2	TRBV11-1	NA	ASSRRDRETNYGYT